This TCR beta chain is drawn from a study of response to subunit inactivated influenza vaccine (dated by TCRdb to 2016 to 2019). Background on the whole study: Deep quantitative T cell receptor repertoire profiling was used in the study to track responses to a trivalent subunit inactivated influenza vaccine.

This clonotype occurred a few times. It lacks a known antigen. Qualities for individual bases were not recorded, and no much larger clone is one base off. What the research found in general, with its limitations: According to the authors, only a limited number of new T cells may be recruited by each seasonal influenza vaccination.

Library creation used RT-PCR. Instrument on record: Illumina HiSeq 2500. TCRdb passed the public sequencing reads through fastp at Q25 and MiXCR, retaining productive beta sequences. Entries that share a CDR3 protein sequence are merged under the most common genes and DNA. The sample table lists around 470,000 distinct CDR3 sequences, around 7.9% of them with a count of one. Approximately 14% of the sample goes to the ten largest clones. The sequenced sample was PBMCs from blood, obtained less than 30 months after vaccination. The TCR sequence derives from a man aged 50-75 years who received an inactivated influenza vaccine. Donor details come from another sample of the same person, matched by shared clones.

The sequence in DNA is TGTGCCAGCAGGCTTACAGAATTTGAAGCTTTCTTT. It translates as CASRLTEFEAFF. The receptor chain draws on TRBV28 and TRBJ1-1; no D segment can be confidently identified. From the germline V gene, CDR1 is MDHEN and CDR2 is SYDVKM. The CDR3 goes from the cysteine to the phenylalanine over 12 residues. Just CDR3 DNA is preserved here, 36 bases in frame from base 1. Trimming costs V 6 bases and J 7 bases, and their ends lie 12 bases apart. This CDR3, with the reference TRBV28 and TRBJ1-1 proteins standing in past its ends, gives the full variable domain DVKVTQSSRYLVKRTGEKVFLECVQDMDHENMFWYRQDPGLGLRLIYFSYDVKMKEKGDIPEGYSVSREKKERFSLILESASTNQTSMYLCASRLTEFEAFFGQGTRLTVV.